The clone carrying this T cell receptor (beta chain) was seen a handful of times. Its matching antigen is unknown. This specimen comes from a study of T-cell memory formation after mild COVID-19. The 5'RACE method, run with constant-segment primers, produced TCR alpha and TCR beta cDNA libraries (carrying sample barcodes and UMIs). One entry per CDR3 protein, called by TCRdb with MiXCR from the 5' RACE reads. The sample lists roughly 100,000 distinct CDR3 sequences; 17% were seen once. Trimming took 3 bases from V and 4 from J, leaving 24 bases between them. The CDR3 runs to 18 residues. Findings of the study overall: Proof of SARS-CoV-2 specificity was absent for the second-wave clones that crested on day 37. Shrinking CD4+ clones were chiefly CM and EM; CD8+ ones were chiefly EMRA. A balance of CD4 and CD8 characterized clones contracting day 15 to 85, whereas later expanders leaned CD4+.

This clonotype was sampled from an adult woman who had mild COVID-19 (a few samples of this study predate the infection). Cell type and time point are not known. Source material: PBMCs or a T cell subset sorted from them (not recorded which). The V gene is TRBV12-3 or TRBV12-4, the J gene TRBJ1-1; D not certain. The CDR3 region has the DNA TGTGCCAGCAGTTTGCGTACTTCACTTGGGAGTAGCAGCACTGAAGCTTTCTTT. Amino acids: CASSLRTSLGSSSTEAFF.